This TCR beta chain is from a study of immune evolution from preneoplasia to lung adenocarcinoma. Worth noting for this clone: Its antigen is currently unknown.

Using immunoSEQ multiplex PCR, the repertoire was profiled, and TCRdb retains in-frame clones only, with some absent. The sample consists of about 4,000 clones, 65% to 80% of them appearing once. Regarding the study as a whole: Clonality was highest in normal lung, lower in later-stage lesions apparently. Top clone share appeared to fall from AAH through AIS, MIA, adenocarcinoma.

Trimming removed 1 base from V and 1 base from J, with 11 bases in between. Germline loops: CDR1 LNHDA, CDR2 SQIVND (reference sequence). The CDR3 totals 16 residues. After pathologic assessment, macro-dissection selected premalignant or tumor cells for extraction. The rearrangement uses TRBV19 and TRBJ2-4; maybe TRBD2 (7 bases). This clonotype was sampled from a person aged 50-75 years with lung adenocarcinoma. The sequenced material came from FFPE minimally invasive lung adenocarcinoma tissue. This CDR3 reads CASSIGGGGAKNIQYF. The CDR3 DNA follows: TGTGCCAGTAGTATAGGGGGAGGGGGTGCCAAAAACATTCAGTACTTC.